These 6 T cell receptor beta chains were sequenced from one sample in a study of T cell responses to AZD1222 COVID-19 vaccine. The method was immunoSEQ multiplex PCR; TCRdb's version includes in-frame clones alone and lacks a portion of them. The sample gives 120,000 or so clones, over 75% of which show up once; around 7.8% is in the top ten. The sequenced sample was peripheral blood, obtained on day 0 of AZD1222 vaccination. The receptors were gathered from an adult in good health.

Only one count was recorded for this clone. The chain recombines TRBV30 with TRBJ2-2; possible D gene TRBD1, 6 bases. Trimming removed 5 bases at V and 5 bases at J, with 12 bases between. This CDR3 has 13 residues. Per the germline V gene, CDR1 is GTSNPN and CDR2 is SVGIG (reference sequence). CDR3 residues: CAWRSRGTGELFF. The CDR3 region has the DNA TGTGCCTGGCGTAGCAGGGGAACCGGGGAGCTGTTTTTT.

The CDR3 DNA reads as TGTGCCAGCAGCCGGGACTTCGCGAACACCGGGGAGCTGTTTTTT. The encoded protein is CASSRDFANTGELFF. This chain links TRBV6-5 with TRBJ2-2; D may be TRBD2 (6 bases). Per germline, CDR1 MNHEY and CDR2 SVGAGI. V gave up 6 bases and J gave up 0 bases, with 11 bases separating them. This CDR3 has 15 amino acids.

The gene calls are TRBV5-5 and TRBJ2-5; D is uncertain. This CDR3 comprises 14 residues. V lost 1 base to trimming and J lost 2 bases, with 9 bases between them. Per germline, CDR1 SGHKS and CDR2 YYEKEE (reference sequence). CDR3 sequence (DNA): TGTGCCAGCAGCTTGCTTTCTAGGCAAGAGACCCAGTACTTC. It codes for CASSLLSRQETQYF. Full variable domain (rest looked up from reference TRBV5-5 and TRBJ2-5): DAGVTQSPTHLIKTRGQQVTLRCSPISGHKSVSWYQQVLGQGPQFIFQYYEKEERGRGNFPDRFSARQFPNYSSELNVNALLLGDSALYLCASSLLSRQETQYFGPGTRLLVL.

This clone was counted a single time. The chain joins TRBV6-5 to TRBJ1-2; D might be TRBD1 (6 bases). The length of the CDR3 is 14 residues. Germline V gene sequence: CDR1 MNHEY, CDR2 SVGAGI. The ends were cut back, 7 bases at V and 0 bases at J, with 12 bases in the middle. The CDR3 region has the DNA TGTGCCAGCAAAAAGACAGGAGCTAACTATGGCTACACCTTC. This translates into CASKKTGANYGYTF.

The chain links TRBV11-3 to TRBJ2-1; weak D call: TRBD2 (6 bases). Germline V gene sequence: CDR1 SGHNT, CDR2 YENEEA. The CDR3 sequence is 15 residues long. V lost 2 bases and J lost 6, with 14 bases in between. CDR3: CASSLLGGTVNEQFF. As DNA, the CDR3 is TGTGCCAGCAGCTTATTAGGCGGGACGGTCAATGAGCAGTTCTTC.

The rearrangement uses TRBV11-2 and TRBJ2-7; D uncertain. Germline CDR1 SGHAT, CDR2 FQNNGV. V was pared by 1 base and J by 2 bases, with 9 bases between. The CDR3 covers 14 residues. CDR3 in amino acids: CASSLVGLAYEQYF. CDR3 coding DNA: TGTGCCAGCAGCTTAGTCGGGCTCGCCTACGAGCAGTACTTC.